The rows below give T cell receptor beta chains drawn from one sample of a study of CD8+ T cells in alopecia areata. Libraries were prepared by immunoSEQ multiplex PCR; TCRdb keeps only in-frame clonotypes and omits some of them. The table shows 150,000 to 200,000 clones, with 50% to 70% occurring only once. The specimen comprised CD4+ T cells sorted from blood, sampled at approximately week 50, from a patient treated with tofacitinib. These receptors all come from a human donor with alopecia areata. Both conserved end residues are part of each CDR3. The order of the fields is clone size, D gene, V gene, J gene, CDR3 DNA, CDR3 protein. D genes are given only for firm matches. Clone size is shown for a subset of rows, as once, few, many or a class of expanded clone.

clone size: -
D gene: TRBD2
V gene: TRBV19
J gene: TRBJ2-1
CDR3 DNA: TGTGCCAGTAGAGCGCTAGCGGGGTACAATGAGCAGTTCTTC
CDR3 protein: CASRALAGYNEQFF

clone size: few
D gene: -
V gene: TRBV6-5
J gene: TRBJ2-1
CDR3 DNA: TGTGCCAGCAGTCCAGGGGTTGAGCAGTTCTTC
CDR3 protein: CASSPGVEQFF

clone size: few
D gene: -
V gene: TRBV30
J gene: TRBJ2-5
CDR3 DNA: TGTGCCTGGAGTGAAGGGACTGTCCAAGAGACCCAGTACTTC
CDR3 protein: CAWSEGTVQETQYF

clone size: once
D gene: -
V gene: TRBV29-1
J gene: TRBJ2-5
CDR3 DNA: TGCAGCGTTGGGGAGACCCAGTACTTC
CDR3 protein: CSVGETQYF

clone size: -
D gene: TRBD1
V gene: TRBV4-3
J gene: TRBJ2-5
CDR3 DNA: TGCGCCAGCAGCCAAGGCGTAGGGGGCCTGCAAGAGACCCAGTACTTC
CDR3 protein: CASSQGVGGLQETQYF

clone size: -
D gene: TRBD1
V gene: TRBV30
J gene: TRBJ1-1
CDR3 DNA: TGTGCCTGGAAGGGACAGTGGGGGACTGAAGCTTTCTTT
CDR3 protein: CAWKGQWGTEAFF

clone size: -
D gene: -
V gene: TRBV29-1
J gene: TRBJ1-2
CDR3 DNA: TGCAGCGTGTATAACGGCTATGGCTACACCTTC
CDR3 protein: CSVYNGYGYTF

clone size: -
D gene: -
V gene: TRBV2
J gene: TRBJ2-1
CDR3 DNA: TGTGCCAGCAAGATCCACAATGAGCAGTTCTTC
CDR3 protein: CASKIHNEQFF

clone size: few
D gene: TRBD1
V gene: TRBV6-6
J gene: TRBJ1-5
CDR3 DNA: TGTGCCAGCAGCGGACAGGGCCGGGAGCAGCCCCAGCATTTT
CDR3 protein: CASSGQGREQPQHF

clone size: few
D gene: -
V gene: TRBV7-2
J gene: TRBJ2-6
CDR3 DNA: TGTGCCAGCAGCTTACGGGGGGCCAACGTCCTGACTTTC
CDR3 protein: CASSLRGANVLTF

clone size: few
D gene: TRBD2
V gene: TRBV28
J gene: TRBJ2-3
CDR3 DNA: TGTGCCAGCAGTTTATTAGGGACTAGCGGGGGCACAGATACGCAGTATTTT
CDR3 protein: CASSLLGTSGGTDTQYF

clone size: -
D gene: -
V gene: TRBV29-1
J gene: TRBJ1-2
CDR3 DNA: TGCAGCGTTGTTGGGGCCCGCGGCTATGGCTACACCTTC
CDR3 protein: CSVVGARGYGYTF

clone size: -
D gene: -
V gene: TRBV29-1
J gene: TRBJ1-1
CDR3 DNA: TGCAGCGTTGTCGAAACAAACACTGAAGCTTTCTTT
CDR3 protein: CSVVETNTEAFF

clone size: few
D gene: TRBD2
V gene: TRBV27
J gene: TRBJ2-3
CDR3 DNA: TGTGCCAGCAGAACAGCGGGGGCTGATACGCAGTATTTT
CDR3 protein: CASRTAGADTQYF

clone size: -
D gene: -
V gene: TRBV6-1
J gene: TRBJ1-1
CDR3 DNA: TGTGCCAGCAGTGAAATTCTGAACACTGAAGCTTTCTTT
CDR3 protein: CASSEILNTEAFF

clone size: -
D gene: -
V gene: TRBV30
J gene: TRBJ1-4
CDR3 DNA: TGTGCCTGGAGTGAAAGAGGTGTTGAAAAACTGTTTTTT
CDR3 protein: CAWSERGVEKLFF

clone size: -
D gene: -
V gene: TRBV29-1
J gene: TRBJ1-2
CDR3 DNA: TGCAGCGTTGAGGATACTAACTATGGCTACACCTTC
CDR3 protein: CSVEDTNYGYTF

clone size: -
D gene: -
V gene: TRBV9
J gene: TRBJ2-7
CDR3 DNA: TGTGCCAGCAGCGTAGAGGAGACTCCGGGTGAGCAGTACTTC
CDR3 protein: CASSVEETPGEQYF

clone size: -
D gene: -
V gene: TRBV4-2
J gene: TRBJ2-5
CDR3 DNA: TGTGCCAGCAGCCAAGATTCTGGGGAGACCCAGTACTTC
CDR3 protein: CASSQDSGETQYF

clone size: -
D gene: -
V gene: TRBV29-1
J gene: TRBJ2-7
CDR3 DNA: TGCAGCGTTACCCCCGGGGCTATGGACTACGAGCAGTACTTC
CDR3 protein: CSVTPGAMDYEQYF

clone size: few
D gene: -
V gene: TRBV9
J gene: TRBJ2-3
CDR3 DNA: TGTGCCAGCAGCGTAGGAACCACAGATACGCAGTATTTT
CDR3 protein: CASSVGTTDTQYF

clone size: -
D gene: -
V gene: TRBV30
J gene: TRBJ2-1
CDR3 DNA: TGTGCCTACAACAAAGTGGCAGAGCAGTTCTTC
CDR3 protein: CAYNKVAEQFF

clone size: -
D gene: -
V gene: TRBV10-3
J gene: TRBJ2-5
CDR3 DNA: TGTGCCATCGGCAAAGCGGGCGGAGCACAAGAGACCCAGTACTTC
CDR3 protein: CAIGKAGGAQETQYF

clone size: few
D gene: TRBD1
V gene: TRBV5-1
J gene: TRBJ1-2
CDR3 DNA: TGCGCCAGCAGCCCGGACAGGTTCGGACCGGGCTACACCTTC
CDR3 protein: CASSPDRFGPGYTF

clone size: few
D gene: TRBD2
V gene: TRBV5-1
J gene: TRBJ2-7
CDR3 DNA: TGCGCCAGCAGCTTCCGGGCCAGCGGGGTTACCTACGAGCAGTACTTC
CDR3 protein: CASSFRASGVTYEQYF

clone size: -
D gene: -
V gene: TRBV18
J gene: TRBJ2-4
CDR3 DNA: TGTGCCAGCTCACCCTTCGGGACGGACATTCAGTACTTC
CDR3 protein: CASSPFGTDIQYF

clone size: -
D gene: -
V gene: TRBV7-2
J gene: TRBJ2-3
CDR3 DNA: TGTGCCAGCAGCTTCTACGATGTTAGCACAGATACGCAGTATTTT
CDR3 protein: CASSFYDVSTDTQYF

clone size: -
D gene: -
V gene: TRBV9
J gene: TRBJ2-1
CDR3 DNA: TGTGCCAGCAGCGTAGGTGGCTCCTACAATGAGCAGTTCTTC
CDR3 protein: CASSVGGSYNEQFF

clone size: -
D gene: TRBD2
V gene: TRBV7-2
J gene: TRBJ2-1
CDR3 DNA: TGTGCCAGCAGCCCCAGGGGACTAGCGGGGGGGATTAATGAGCAGTTCTTC
CDR3 protein: CASSPRGLAGGINEQFF

clone size: few
D gene: TRBD1
V gene: TRBV29-1
J gene: TRBJ2-7
CDR3 DNA: TGCAGCGTTGCAGGGGGTTCAACCGAGCAGTACTTC
CDR3 protein: CSVAGGSTEQYF

clone size: -
D gene: TRBD1
V gene: TRBV9
J gene: TRBJ2-5
CDR3 DNA: TGTGCCAGCAGAAGGGGGCCCGAAGAGACCCAGTACTTC
CDR3 protein: CASRRGPEETQYF

clone size: few
D gene: -
V gene: TRBV30
J gene: TRBJ1-5
CDR3 DNA: TGTGCCTGGAGTGGGGGGGACAATCAGCCCCAGCATTTT
CDR3 protein: CAWSGGDNQPQHF

clone size: -
D gene: -
V gene: TRBV2
J gene: TRBJ1-5
CDR3 DNA: TGTGCCAGCAGTGAAATAGGCAATCAGCCCCAGCATTTT
CDR3 protein: CASSEIGNQPQHF

clone size: few
D gene: TRBD2
V gene: TRBV29-1
J gene: TRBJ2-2
CDR3 DNA: TGCAGCGTTGAATTCCCGGGGGGCACCGGGGAGCTGTTTTTT
CDR3 protein: CSVEFPGGTGELFF

clone size: few
D gene: TRBD1
V gene: TRBV29-1
J gene: TRBJ1-1
CDR3 DNA: TGCAGCGCACGGGACAGGGCTGCGAACACTGAAGCTTTCTTT
CDR3 protein: CSARDRAANTEAFF

clone size: -
D gene: TRBD1
V gene: TRBV29-1
J gene: TRBJ1-4
CDR3 DNA: TGCAGCGTTGAGACCGGGACAGCTGAAAAACTGTTTTTT
CDR3 protein: CSVETGTAEKLFF

clone size: -
D gene: -
V gene: TRBV29-1
J gene: TRBJ1-1
CDR3 DNA: TGCAGCGTTAGGGCTGGTTGGAACACTGAAGCTTTCTTT
CDR3 protein: CSVRAGWNTEAFF

clone size: once
D gene: -
V gene: TRBV4-3
J gene: TRBJ2-4
CDR3 DNA: TGCGCCAGCAGCCAAGATGGGGGGCTAGCCAAAAACATTCAGTACTTC
CDR3 protein: CASSQDGGLAKNIQYF

clone size: -
D gene: -
V gene: TRBV7-2
J gene: TRBJ2-5
CDR3 DNA: TGTGCCAGCAGCCGGTCCCAGCAACAGGGGACCCAGTACTTC
CDR3 protein: CASSRSQQQGTQYF

clone size: -
D gene: -
V gene: TRBV18
J gene: TRBJ2-5
CDR3 DNA: TGTGCCAGCTCACGAACCTCCCAAGAGACCCAGTACTTC
CDR3 protein: CASSRTSQETQYF

clone size: -
D gene: -
V gene: TRBV30
J gene: TRBJ2-5
CDR3 DNA: TGTGCCTGGAGTGTATCAGAGACCCAGTACTTC
CDR3 protein: CAWSVSETQYF

clone size: -
D gene: -
V gene: TRBV4-3
J gene: TRBJ1-4
CDR3 DNA: TGCGCCAGCAGCGTGGGGGCGCGTGAAAAACTGTTTTTT
CDR3 protein: CASSVGAREKLFF

clone size: -
D gene: -
V gene: TRBV7-2
J gene: TRBJ2-1
CDR3 DNA: TGTGCCAGCAGCTTAAGAGGGGACTGGAACAATGAGCAGTTCTTC
CDR3 protein: CASSLRGDWNNEQFF